What follows are 5 T cell receptor beta chains derived from one specimen sequenced in a study of OX40 agonist ivuxolimab in advanced cancers. Method: immunoSEQ multiplex PCR; TCRdb's copy keeps in-frame clones and lacks some. The table lists about 84,000 clones, around 90% of them singletons. Sequenced here: CD4+ or CD8+ T cells sorted from blood, sampled in a trial of the OX40 agonist ivuxolimab. The source is an adult with an advanced solid tumor such as melanoma, head and neck, liver or kidney cancer.

The V call is TRBV28, the J call TRBJ2-7, with D uncertain. Germline CDR1 is MDHEN and CDR2 is SYDVKM. The length of the CDR3 is 15 residues. V was shortened by 6 bases and J by 3 bases, with 18 bases between the two germline ends. The CDR3 protein is CASSLSPESNYEQYF. The DNA for the CDR3 is TGTGCCAGCAGCCTTTCCCCGGAGTCGAACTACGAGCAGTACTTC.

The chain recombines TRBV11-1 with TRBJ2-1, with 9 nucleotides matching TRBD1. After removal of 1 base from V and 7 bases from J, the junction contained 8 bases not matched to a gene. Germline-derived CDR1 and CDR2 are SGHAT and FQDESV (reference sequence). The CDR3 contains 16 residues. The CDR3 spells CASSLEGTGPKNEQFF. CDR3 nucleotide sequence: TGTGCCAGCAGCTTAGAGGGGACAGGGCCGAAAAATGAGCAGTTCTTC.

This clone was observed a few times. The V call is TRBV5-1, the J call TRBJ1-5; possible D gene TRBD1, 6 bases. The V end lost 0 bases, the J end lost 7 bases, and 14 bases lay between the germline ends. From germline, CDR1 is SGHRS and CDR2 YFSETQ. The CDR3 extends over 15 amino acids. CDR3 region: CASSLAGGAKQPQHF. CDR3 in DNA: TGCGCCAGCAGCTTGGCGGGGGGCGCGAAGCAGCCCCAGCATTTT.

This chain uses TRBV10-3 with TRBJ1-5; no clear D gene. Trimming pared 0 bases from V and 4 bases from J, leaving 10 bases between. CDR3 length: 15 residues. The V gene's germline CDR1 is ENHRY and CDR2 SYGVKD. CDR3 sequence: CAISESSGGNQPQHF. CDR3 DNA sequence: TGTGCCATCAGTGAGTCATCTGGAGGGAATCAGCCCCAGCATTTT.

This clone was recorded only once. V usage is TRBV27 and J usage is TRBJ2-6; 7 bases agree with TRBD1. V lost 2 bases to trimming and J lost 4 bases; unmatched junction nucleotides: 14. In germline, CDR1 is MNHEY, CDR2 SMNVEV (reference sequence). The CDR3 totals 19 residues. This CDR3 reads CASSLIRQGPSTGANVLTF. The CDR3, as DNA: TGTGCCAGCAGTTTAATCAGACAGGGACCGTCGACAGGGGCCAACGTCCTGACTTTC. The full variable domain, its missing parts supplied by reference TRBV27 and TRBJ2-6, is EAQVTQNPRYLITVTGKKLTVTCSQNMNHEYMSWYRQDPGLGLRQIYYSMNVEVTDKGDVPEGYKVSRKEKRNFPLILESPSPNQTSLYFCASSLIRQGPSTGANVLTFGAGSRLTVL.